This TCR beta chain was captured by sequencing in a study of glioma-infiltrating T cells. Notes on the study in general: Non-neoplastic patients had below-expected tissue-blood divergence, while all gliomas exceeded expectation. CDR3 overlap between tissue and blood was very small.

Ten or more counts support this clonotype. Antigen: not known. TCR alpha and beta CDR3 regions were amplified from RNA using iRepertoire nested multiplex PCR. For one-step reverse transcription and amplification, 100-400 ng of tissue mRNA or PBMC total RNA was used. TCRdb reprocessed the multiplex PCR reads via MiXCR and lists one record per CDR3 protein. The data hold some 120,000 distinct CDR3 sequences, with 20% to 25% observed a single time. Trimming cost V 6 bases and J 6 bases, with 14 bases left between them. Germline CDR1 and CDR2: MNHNS and SASEGT. The CDR3 contains 13 residues. The clonotype originates from a human donor with low-grade glioma or glioblastoma, undergoing nonglioma brain surgery, or in good health (not recorded which). The rearrangement links TRBV6-1 to TRBJ1-1; weak D call: TRBD1 (6 bases). Sequencing input: glioma tissue, nonneoplastic brain tissue, or PBMCs (not recorded which). The CDR3 loop is CASSQGQSPEAFF. DNA for the CDR3: TGTGCCAGCAGCCAGGGACAATCCCCTGAAGCTTTCTTT.